Listed below are T cell receptor beta chains from one sample, sequenced in a study of cytotoxic CD8 clonotypes in ibrutinib-treated CLL. Generated by immunoSEQ multiplex PCR, the TCRdb table keeps only in-frame clones and is missing some. This table holds 150,000 to 200,000 clones, about 88% found once. The sequenced sample was PBMCs, obtained at disease progression, from a patient treated with ibrutinib. The receptors derive from a human donor with chronic lymphocytic leukemia. CDR3s leave out the opening cysteine and the closing phenylalanine or tryptophan.

j_call,v_call,cdr3_aa
TRBJ1-1,TRBV2,ASSDAPEAF
TRBJ2-1,TRBV5-5,ASSAPTSGQGDEQF
TRBJ2-7,TRBV20-1,SAMLAAEQY
TRBJ2-5,TRBV18,ASSIQGQETQY
TRBJ2-2,TRBV19,ASRDVGLAGDRTGELF
TRBJ1-1,TRBV7-3,ASSLTGGRGSTEAF
TRBJ1-5,TRBV28,ASRAPGSNQPQH
TRBJ1-3,TRBV7-2,ASSFSVMRESVGNTIY
TRBJ2-7,TRBV5-1,ASSLPAGRRTGRDLYEQY
TRBJ1-2,TRBV19,ASTSNRQGSYT
TRBJ2-7,TRBV6-1,ASTAFPQGTEQY
TRBJ2-2,TRBV9,ASSVLPGELF
TRBJ2-7,TRBV6-5,ASKEGGSYEQY
TRBJ1-5,TRBV5-8,ASSLPREIQPQH
TRBJ2-7,TRBV2,ASSRDRGYEQY
TRBJ1-1,TRBV29-1,SVSRGTLLNTEAF
TRBJ2-3,TRBV27,ASGGVAVTDTQY
TRBJ2-1,TRBV9,ASSVVRGGLAGVDNEQF
TRBJ2-7,TRBV10-1,ASSEAYVGGYEQY
TRBJ2-2,TRBV7-7,ASSLGTGSFQLNTGELF
TRBJ1-5,TRBV19,ASSIKGDQPQH
TRBJ2-1,TRBV7-9,ASRAPGPLFSSYNEQF
TRBJ2-7,TRBV7-9,ASSPGLAGYEQY
TRBJ2-1,TRBV5-6,ASSLEASGGNEQF
TRBJ1-2,TRBV27,ASSKGGQANYGYT
TRBJ2-7,TRBV10-3,AISEWGGSSYEQY
TRBJ1-2,TRBV29-1,SVERGNYGYT
TRBJ1-4,TRBV28,ASSLGTASTNEKLF
TRBJ2-5,TRBV14,ASSRPSGETQY
TRBJ2-1,TRBV5-1,ASSDRAKSYNEQF
TRBJ1-5,TRBV21-1,ASSKLGKGQPQH
TRBJ1-5,TRBV4-2,ASSQDFSYSNQPQH
TRBJ1-1,TRBV30,AWRKQGTAEAF
TRBJ2-7,TRBV7-9,ASSVSGNNYEQY
TRBJ1-4,TRBV2,ASSVDQGSGEKLF
TRBJ2-7,TRBV28,ASSAWDRGHEQY
TRBJ2-1,TRBV25-1,ASSDLTGNRQGNEQF
TRBJ2-7,TRBV6-6,ASSRGTEGYEQY
TRBJ1-5,TRBV28,ASSMHSAPQH
TRBJ1-5,TRBV4-2,ASSQVGQGRQPQH
TRBJ2-7,TRBV25-1,ASSELGGYKDEQY
TRBJ2-4,TRBV11-2,ASRPAVENIQY
TRBJ1-2,TRBV19,ASKRAGQTNYGYT
TRBJ2-3,TRBV5-1,ASSPQGQGALDTQY
TRBJ1-1,TRBV19,ASSIDDTEAF
TRBJ1-2,TRBV7-2,ASSLGRINYGYT
TRBJ1-2,TRBV28,ASSLWAEPTNYGYT
TRBJ2-7,TRBV4-2,ASSQARAGGVLRSYEQY
TRBJ1-2,TRBV14,ASSQRDGRGYT
TRBJ1-2,TRBV19,ASSIEGHSGYT
TRBJ2-7,TRBV19,ASSMVGTDTYEQY
TRBJ1-2,TRBV4-3,ASSQGPGANYGYT
TRBJ2-5,TRBV11-3,ASSLDKGLGETQY
TRBJ1-1,TRBV25-1,ASSEYSRLGAF
TRBJ2-5,TRBV6-6,ASSPFVGLARETQY
TRBJ2-7,TRBV5-1,ASSHELLADEQY
TRBJ1-5,TRBV10-1,ASSESGRPNQPQH
TRBJ2-7,TRBV10-1,ASSGATSEQY
TRBJ2-7,TRBV5-1,ASSNERLAREQY
TRBJ2-1,TRBV19,ASSYRANEQF